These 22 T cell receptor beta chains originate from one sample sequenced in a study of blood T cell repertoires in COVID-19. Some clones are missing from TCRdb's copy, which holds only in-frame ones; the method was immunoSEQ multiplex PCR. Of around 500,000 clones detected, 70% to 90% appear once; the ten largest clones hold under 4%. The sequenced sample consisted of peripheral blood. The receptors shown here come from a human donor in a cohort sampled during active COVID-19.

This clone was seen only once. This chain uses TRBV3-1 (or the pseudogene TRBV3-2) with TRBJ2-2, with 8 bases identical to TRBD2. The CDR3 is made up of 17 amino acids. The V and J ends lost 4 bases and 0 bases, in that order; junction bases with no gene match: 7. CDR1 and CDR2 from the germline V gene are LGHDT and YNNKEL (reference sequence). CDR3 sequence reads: CASSLGPAGANTGELFF. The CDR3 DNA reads TGTGCCAGCAGCCTTGGCCCAGCGGGAGCGAACACCGGGGAGCTGTTTTTT.

This chain's CDR3 is CSASSSQRNQETQYF. As DNA, the CDR3 is TGCAGTGCTAGTAGCTCGCAGAGGAATCAAGAGACCCAGTACTTC. The gene calls are TRBV20-1 and TRBJ2-5; D call uncertain. This CDR3 has 15 amino acids. Trimming removed 3 bases at V and 2 bases at J, with 16 bases between. Germline CDR1 reads DFQATT; CDR2 reads SNEGSKA (reference sequence).

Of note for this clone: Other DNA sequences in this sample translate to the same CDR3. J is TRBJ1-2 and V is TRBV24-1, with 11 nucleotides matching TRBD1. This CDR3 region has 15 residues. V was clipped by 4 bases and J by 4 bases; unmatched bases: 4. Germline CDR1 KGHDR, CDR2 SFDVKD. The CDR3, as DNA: TGTGCCACCAGTGACCCTGGGACAGGGGGCTATGGCTACACCTTC. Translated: CATSDPGTGGYGYTF.

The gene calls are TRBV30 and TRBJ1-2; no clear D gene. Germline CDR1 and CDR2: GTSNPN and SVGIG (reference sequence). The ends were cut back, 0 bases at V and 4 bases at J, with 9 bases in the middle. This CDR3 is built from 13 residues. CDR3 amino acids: CAWSVQGVYGYTF. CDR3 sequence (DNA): TGTGCCTGGAGTGTACAAGGAGTCTATGGCTACACCTTC.

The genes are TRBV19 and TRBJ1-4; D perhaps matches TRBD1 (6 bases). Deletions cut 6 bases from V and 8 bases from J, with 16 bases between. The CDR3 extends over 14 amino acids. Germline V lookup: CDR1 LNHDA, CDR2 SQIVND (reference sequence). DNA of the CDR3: TGTGCCAGTAGCCTCAGACAGGTTCGGGAAAAACTGTTTTTT. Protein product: CASSLRQVREKLFF.

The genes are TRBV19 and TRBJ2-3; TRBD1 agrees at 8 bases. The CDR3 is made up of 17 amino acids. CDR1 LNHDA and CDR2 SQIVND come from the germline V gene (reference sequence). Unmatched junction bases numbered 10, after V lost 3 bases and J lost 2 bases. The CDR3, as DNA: TGTGCCAGTAGTATTTCACCCGGGACAGGTTTCACAGATACGCAGTATTTT. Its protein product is CASSISPGTGFTDTQYF.

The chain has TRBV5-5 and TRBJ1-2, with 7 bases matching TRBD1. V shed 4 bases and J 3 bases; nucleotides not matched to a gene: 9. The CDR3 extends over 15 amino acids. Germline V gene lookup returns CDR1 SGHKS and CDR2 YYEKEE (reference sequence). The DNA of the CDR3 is TGTGCCAGCAGCCCCGGACAGGCGTTGTACTATGGCTACACCTTC. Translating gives CASSPGQALYYGYTF.

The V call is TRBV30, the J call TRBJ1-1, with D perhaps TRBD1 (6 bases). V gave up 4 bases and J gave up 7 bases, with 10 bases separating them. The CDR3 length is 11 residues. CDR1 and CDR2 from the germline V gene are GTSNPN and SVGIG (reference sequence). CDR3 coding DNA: TGTGCCTGGATGGACAGAGATGAAGCTTTCTTT. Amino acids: CAWMDRDEAFF.

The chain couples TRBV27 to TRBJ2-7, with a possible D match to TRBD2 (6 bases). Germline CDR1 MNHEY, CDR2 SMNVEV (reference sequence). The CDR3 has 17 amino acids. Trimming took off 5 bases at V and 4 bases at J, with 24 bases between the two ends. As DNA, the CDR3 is TGTGCCAGCAGTCCATCCCTTAGCGGACTCATGTTGTACGAGCAGTACTTC. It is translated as CASSPSLSGLMLYEQYF.

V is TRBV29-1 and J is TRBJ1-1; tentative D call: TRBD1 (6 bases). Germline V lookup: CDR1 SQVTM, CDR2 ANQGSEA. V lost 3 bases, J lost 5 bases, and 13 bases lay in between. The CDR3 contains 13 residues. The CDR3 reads CSVDESGVTEAFF. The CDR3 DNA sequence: TGCAGCGTTGACGAATCAGGGGTTACTGAAGCTTTCTTT.

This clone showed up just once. This chain's CDR3 is CASSWGRRAAGGETQYF. The CDR3 region has the DNA TGCGCCAGCAGCTGGGGGCGGCGGGCAGCAGGAGGAGAGACCCAGTACTTC. This chain links TRBV5-1 with TRBJ2-5; the D gene is possibly TRBD1 (6 bases). Looked up from germline, CDR1 is SGHRS and CDR2 is YFSETQ. The V and J ends lost 3 bases and 4 bases respectively, with 22 bases between them. The CDR3 contains 17 residues.

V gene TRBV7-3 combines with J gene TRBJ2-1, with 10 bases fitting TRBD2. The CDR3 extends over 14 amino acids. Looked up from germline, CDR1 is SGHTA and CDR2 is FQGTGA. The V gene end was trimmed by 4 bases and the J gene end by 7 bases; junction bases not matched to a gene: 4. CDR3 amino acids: CASSSAGGVNEQFF. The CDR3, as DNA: TGTGCCAGCAGCTCAGCGGGAGGGGTTAATGAGCAGTTCTTC.

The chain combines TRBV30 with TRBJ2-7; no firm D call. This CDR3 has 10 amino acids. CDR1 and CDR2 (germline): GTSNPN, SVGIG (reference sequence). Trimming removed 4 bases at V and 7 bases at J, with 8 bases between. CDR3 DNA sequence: TGTGCCTGGAAAAGAGAAGAGCAGTACTTC. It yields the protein CAWKREEQYF.

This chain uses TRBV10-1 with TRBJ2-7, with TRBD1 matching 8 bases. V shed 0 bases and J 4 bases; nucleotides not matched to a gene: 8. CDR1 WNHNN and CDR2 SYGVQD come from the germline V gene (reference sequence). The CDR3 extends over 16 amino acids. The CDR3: CASSESGTGGFYEQYF. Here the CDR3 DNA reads TGCGCCAGCAGTGAGTCCGGCACAGGGGGATTTTACGAGCAGTACTTC.

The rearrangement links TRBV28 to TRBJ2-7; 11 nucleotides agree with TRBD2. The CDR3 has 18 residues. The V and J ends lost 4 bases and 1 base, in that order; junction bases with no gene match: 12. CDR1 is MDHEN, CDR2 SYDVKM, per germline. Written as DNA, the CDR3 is TGTGCCAGCAGTTATGGTAGCGGGAGGGCCCTCGGGTCCTACGAGCAGTACTTC. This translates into CASSYGSGRALGSYEQYF.

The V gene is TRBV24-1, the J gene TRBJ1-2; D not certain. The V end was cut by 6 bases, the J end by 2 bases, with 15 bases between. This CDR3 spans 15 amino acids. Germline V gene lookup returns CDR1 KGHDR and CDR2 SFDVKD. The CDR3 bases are TGTGCCACCAGTTCCGGAGGAGGCAAAAACTATGGCTACACCTTC. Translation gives CATSSGGGKNYGYTF.

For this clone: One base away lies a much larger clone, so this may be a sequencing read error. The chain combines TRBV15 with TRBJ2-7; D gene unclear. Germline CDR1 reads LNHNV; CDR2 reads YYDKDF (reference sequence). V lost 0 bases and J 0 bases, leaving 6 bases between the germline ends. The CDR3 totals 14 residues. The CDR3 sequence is CATSRDRSSYEQYF. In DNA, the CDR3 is TGTGCCACCAGCAGAGATAGGAGCTCCTACGAGCAGTACTTC. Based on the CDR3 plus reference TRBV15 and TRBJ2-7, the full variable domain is DAMVIQNPRYQVTQFGKPVTLSCSQTLNHNVMYWYQQKSSQAPKLLFHYYDKDFNNEADTPDNFQSRRPNTSFCFLDIRSPGLGDTAMYLCATSRDRSSYEQYFGPGTRLTVT.

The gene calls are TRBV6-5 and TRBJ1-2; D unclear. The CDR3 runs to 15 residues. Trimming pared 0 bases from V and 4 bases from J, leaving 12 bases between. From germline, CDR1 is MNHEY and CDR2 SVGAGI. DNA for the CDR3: TGTGCCAGCAGTTACTCGGTAGACCCGGGCTATGGCTACACCTTC. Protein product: CASSYSVDPGYGYTF.

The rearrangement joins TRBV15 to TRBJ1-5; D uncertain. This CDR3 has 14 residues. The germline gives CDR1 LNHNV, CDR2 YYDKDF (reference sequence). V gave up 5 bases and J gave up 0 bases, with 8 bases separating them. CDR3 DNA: TGTGCCACCAGCGCAGGTAATAGCAATCAGCCCCAGCATTTT. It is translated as CATSAGNSNQPQHF.

For the CDR3, the DNA is TGTGCCAGCAGTCCCCCGACAGTCTATAGCAATCAGCCCCAGCATTTT. Its translation: CASSPPTVYSNQPQHF. This sequence joins TRBV28 and TRBJ1-5, with D perhaps TRBD1 (5 bases). V was trimmed by 5 bases and J by 0 bases, leaving 14 bases between them. Germline CDR1 MDHEN, CDR2 SYDVKM. The CDR3 extends over 16 amino acids.

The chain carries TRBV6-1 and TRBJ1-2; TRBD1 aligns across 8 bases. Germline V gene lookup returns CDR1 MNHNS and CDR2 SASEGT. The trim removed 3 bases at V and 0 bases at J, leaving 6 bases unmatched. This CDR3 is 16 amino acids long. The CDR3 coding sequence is TGTGCCAGCAGTGACCAGGGGGCGACTGCTAACTATGGCTACACCTTC. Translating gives CASSDQGATANYGYTF.

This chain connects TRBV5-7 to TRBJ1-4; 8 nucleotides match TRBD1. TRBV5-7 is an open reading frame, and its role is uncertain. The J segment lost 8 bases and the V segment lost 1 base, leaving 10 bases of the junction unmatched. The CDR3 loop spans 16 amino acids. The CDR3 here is CASSLPWTGSGEKLFF. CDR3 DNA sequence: TGTGCCAGCAGCTTGCCATGGACAGGGAGCGGGGAAAAACTGTTTTTT.